The 4 T cell receptor beta chains presented below share a single source sample, sequenced in a study of blood T cell repertoires in COVID-19. The repertoire was sequenced with immunoSEQ multiplex PCR; TCRdb's copy has only in-frame clones and lacks some. The sample gives tens of thousands of clones, approximately 88% of which show up once; around 3.5% is in the top ten. The sequenced sample consisted of peripheral blood. The receptor source for this set is a human donor in a cohort sampled during active COVID-19.

The gene calls are TRBV3-1 (or the pseudogene TRBV3-2) and TRBJ2-7; 9 nucleotides align to TRBD2. CDR3 length: 15 residues. The V gene's germline CDR1 is LGHDT and CDR2 YNNKEL (reference sequence). The V segment lost 5 bases and the J segment 3 bases; nucleotides outside the gene matches: 8. The CDR3 DNA follows: TGTGCCAGCAGCACTGCTAGCGGGGAGTTCTACGAGCAGTACTTC. This gives the protein CASSTASGEFYEQYF.

DNA for the CDR3: TGTGCCAGCAGCTTATTTGCGGGGGATTTAAATGCTGAGCAGTTCTTC. This sequence encodes CASSLFAGDLNAEQFF. The chain carries TRBV7-2 and TRBJ2-1; the match to TRBD2 covers 7 bases. Trimming cost V 2 bases and J 9 bases; bases outside gene matches: 13. CDR1 and CDR2 from the germline V gene are SGHTA and FQGNSA. The CDR3 loop spans 16 amino acids.

J is TRBJ2-1 and V is TRBV6-1; 9 nucleotides agree with TRBD2. The CDR3 runs to 16 residues. Trimming at V came to 1 base and at J to 8 bases, leaving 9 bases not matched to a gene. The V gene's germline CDR1 is MNHNS and CDR2 SASEGT. The CDR3 region has the DNA TGTGCCAGCAGTGAAGACCCAGCGGGAGGCCTCCATGAGCAGTTCTTC. Translated: CASSEDPAGGLHEQFF.

The chain carries TRBV7-3 and TRBJ2-3; D not certain. Trimming took off 4 bases at V and 5 bases at J, with 10 bases between the two ends. The CDR3 has 13 residues. Germline-derived CDR1 and CDR2 are SGHTA and FQGTGA. The CDR3 reads CASSSTAEDTQYF. The CDR3 bases are TGTGCCAGCAGCTCGACCGCGGAAGATACGCAGTATTTT.